These 2 T cell receptor beta chains originate from one sample sequenced in a study of CD8 T cells in ankylosing spondylitis. A single record per CDR3 protein comes from TCRdb applying MiXCR to the 5' RACE reads. Of roughly 250,000 distinct CDR3 sequences in the sample, approximately 9% are singletons; the top ten hold about 6.5%. The sequencing sample was made of blood, either unsorted or a sorted T cell fraction (not recorded which). Receptor source: a male donor with ankylosing spondylitis or in good health (not recorded which).

V gene TRBV20-1 combines with J gene TRBJ2-7; TRBD2 matches at 8 bases. The CDR3 contains 16 residues. Germline V gene data show CDR1 as DFQATT and CDR2 as SNEGSKA (reference sequence). The junction had 14 bases not matched to a gene; V was cut back by 5 bases and J by 2 bases. CDR3: CSASDLSGGPTYEQYF. In nucleotides, the CDR3 is TGCAGTGCTTCGGATCTCAGCGGGGGCCCGACCTACGAGCAGTACTTC.

V is TRBV5-1 and J is TRBJ2-6; no definite D call. The germline V gene encodes CDR1 SGHRS and CDR2 YFSETQ. The V end was cut by 4 bases, the J end by 0 bases, with 8 bases between. The CDR3 spans 15 residues. Written as DNA, the CDR3 is TGCGCCAGCAGCCCGGCCTTCTCTGGGGCCAACGTCCTGACTTTC. Translated, it gives CASSPAFSGANVLTF.